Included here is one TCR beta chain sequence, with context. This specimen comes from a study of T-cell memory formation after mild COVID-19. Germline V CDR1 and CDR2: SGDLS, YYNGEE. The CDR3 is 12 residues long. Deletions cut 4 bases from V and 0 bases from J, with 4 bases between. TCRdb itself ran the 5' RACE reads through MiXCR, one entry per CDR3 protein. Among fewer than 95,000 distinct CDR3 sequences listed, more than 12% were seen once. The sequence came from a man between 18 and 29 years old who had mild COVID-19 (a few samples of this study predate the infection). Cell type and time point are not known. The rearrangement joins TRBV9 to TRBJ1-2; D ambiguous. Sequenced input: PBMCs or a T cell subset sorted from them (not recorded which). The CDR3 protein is CASSPSNYGYTF. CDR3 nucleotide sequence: TGTGCCAGCAGCCCTTCTAACTATGGCTACACCTTC.